The rows below give T cell receptor beta chains drawn from one sample of a study of HIV-infected patients and healthy controls. TCRdb re-analysed the 5' RACE reads in MiXCR, keeping a single row per CDR3 protein. Seen here are some 20,000 distinct CDR3 sequences, over 9% observed once, and the top ten hold around 10%. Sequenced material: blood. The receptors here all came from an adult in good health. Each CDR3 is given with its conserved first and last residue. D genes are given only for firm matches. Clone size is given for some rows only: seen once, a few or many times, or a class if the clone is expanded.

v_gene,d_gene,j_gene,abundance,CDR3nt,CDR3aa
TRBV7-2,NA,TRBJ2-7,few,TGTGCCAGCAGCCTCACATCGGCGGCAGAGCAGTACTTC,CASSLTSAAEQYF
TRBV7-8,NA,TRBJ1-1,once,TGTGCCAGCAGCTTGGGGCAGAACAGGTGGGGAGCTTTCTTT,CASSLGQNRWGAFF
TRBV2,NA,TRBJ1-5,many,TGTGCCAGCAGTGGGCCGGCGGGGGTTCAGCCCCAGCATTTT,CASSGPAGVQPQHF
TRBV6-5,TRBD1,TRBJ1-4,NA,TGTGCCAGCAGTTACTCGGGACAGCGGCCAGGAAAACTGTTTTTT,CASSYSGQRPGKLFF
TRBV7-9,NA,TRBJ2-3,NA,TGTGCCAGCAGCAAAAGGTTGGCGGGCGGTGCGCCAGATACGCAGTATTTT,CASSKRLAGGAPDTQYF
TRBV20-1,NA,TRBJ1-5,many,TGCAGTGCTAGGATTTCTTACTACCAGCCCCAGCATTTT,CSARISYYQPQHF
TRBV5-4,NA,TRBJ1-1,NA,TGTGCCAGCAGCGAGGGGGGGCAGATCACCACTGAAGCTTTCTTT,CASSEGGQITTEAFF
TRBV7-2,TRBD2,TRBJ2-4,NA,TGTGCCAGCAGCCGAGAGGGACTAGCCCCCAAAAACATTCAGTACTTC,CASSREGLAPKNIQYF
TRBV7-2,NA,TRBJ2-7,many,TGTGCCAGCAGCTTATGGCCTTCTGGCGAGCAGTACTTC,CASSLWPSGEQYF
TRBV29-1,NA,TRBJ1-1,medium-sized,TGCAGCGTTGAAGGGTCAGACACTGAAGCTTTCTTT,CSVEGSDTEAFF
TRBV29-1,NA,TRBJ2-7,NA,TGCAGCGCTGGGGACTTCTCCTACGAGCAGTACTTC,CSAGDFSYEQYF
TRBV7-2,NA,TRBJ1-1,medium-sized,TGTGCCAGCAGTTCATGGACAGCCAACACTGAAGCTTTCTTT,CASSSWTANTEAFF
TRBV5-4,NA,TRBJ1-1,many,TGTGCCAGCAGCCGAGACAGGCTTGAAGCTTTCTTT,CASSRDRLEAFF
TRBV20-1,TRBD2,TRBJ2-3,medium-sized,TGCAGTGCTACCCGCCTAGCGGGGATCACAGATACGCAGTATTTT,CSATRLAGITDTQYF
TRBV7-2,TRBD2,TRBJ2-3,NA,TGTGCCAGCAGCTCCTCAGCGGGGGGCGCATCCACAGATACGCAGTATTTT,CASSSSAGGASTDTQYF
TRBV30,TRBD1,TRBJ2-7,many,TGTGCCTGGGACAGGGAAGGGTACGAGCAGTACTTC,CAWDREGYEQYF
TRBV7-9,NA,TRBJ2-3,many,TGTGCCAGCAGCCCCCAGGGGGGAGATACGCAGTATTTT,CASSPQGGDTQYF
TRBV20-1,NA,TRBJ2-5,NA,TGCAGTGCTAGCTCGCCGCAGGAAGAGACCCAGTACTTC,CSASSPQEETQYF
TRBV7-6,NA,TRBJ1-5,many,TGTGCCAGCAGCCGTGTAGGGGGTCAGCCCCAGCATTTT,CASSRVGGQPQHF
TRBV19,TRBD1,TRBJ2-7,few,TGTGCCAGTAGTTATTCAGGGGGCGCTTCCACCTACGAGCAGTACTTC,CASSYSGGASTYEQYF
TRBV3-1,TRBD1,TRBJ2-2,NA,TGTGCCAGCAGCCAAGAGGGGACAGGATCAACCGGGGAGCTGTTTTTT,CASSQEGTGSTGELFF
TRBV4-3,NA,TRBJ1-2,many,TGCGCCAGCAGCCAAGATCTTCAGGGAGGGGTCCTTGGCTACACCTTC,CASSQDLQGGVLGYTF
TRBV7-2,TRBD2,TRBJ2-1,many,TGTGCCAGCAGCTTAGGGGCTTTCGCGGGGGGGCCTCGGGAGGAGCAGTTCTTC,CASSLGAFAGGPREEQFF
TRBV7-2,TRBD1,TRBJ1-2,many,TGTGCCAGCAGCTTAGTCACAGGGGTGATTAACTATGGCTACACCTTC,CASSLVTGVINYGYTF
TRBV9,TRBD1,TRBJ1-3,many,TGTGCCAGCAGCCCTACCGGGACAGGCGCCATATATTTT,CASSPTGTGAIYF
TRBV7-9,NA,TRBJ1-2,NA,TGTGCCAGCAGCTTAGACAGTCGCTATGGCTACACCTTC,CASSLDSRYGYTF